The source of this T cell receptor beta chain is a study of OX40 agonist ivuxolimab in advanced cancers. Study details: Administration of intravenous ivuxolimab to patients occurred every 2 weeks at 0.01 to 10 mg/kg.

With 5 bases removed from V and 7 bases from J, the gap between germline ends came to 15 bases. CDR1 and CDR2 from the germline V gene are SGHAT and FQDESV (reference sequence). There are 13 residues in the CDR3. The repertoire was sequenced with immunoSEQ multiplex PCR; TCRdb's copy has only in-frame clones and lacks some. The sample shows over 60,000 clones, roughly 87% of them seen only once. Findings and caveats of the study: Relative to CD4+ cells, CD8+ T cells on average had more expanded clones. With doses of 0.1 to 3.0 mg/kg, CD4+ and CD8+ blood T cells had undergone clonal expansion by week 6.

Comment on this clone: What it recognizes is unknown. The sample has other DNA sequences that encode this CDR3 too.

Sequenced material: CD4+ or CD8+ T cells sorted from blood, taken in a trial of the OX40 agonist ivuxolimab. This sequence joins TRBV11-1 and TRBJ2-7, with D hard to call. The origin of this receptor is an adult with an advanced solid tumor such as melanoma, head and neck, liver or kidney cancer. CDR3 sequence reads: CASSKAGAGEQYF. CDR3 bases: TGTGCCAGCAGCAAAGCAGGAGCTGGGGAGCAGTACTTC. Drawing the rest from reference TRBV11-1 and TRBJ2-7, the complete variable domain is EAEVAQSPRYKITEKSQAVAFWCDPISGHATLYWYRQILGQGPELLVQFQDESVVDDSQLPKDRFSAERLKGVDSTLKIQPAELGDSAMYLCASSKAGAGEQYFGPGTRLTVT.